This T cell receptor beta chain was identified in a study of blood T cell repertoires in COVID-19 (dated by TCRdb to 2020 to 2021). Turning to the overall study: Collaborator samples came from the United States, Italy and Spain and covered acute and convalescent phases of COVID-19. The prospective study material was composed of cDNA or gDNA derived from T cells, B-cell-depleted T cells, or PBMCs. The dataset comprised deeply sampled blood TCRbeta repertoires from subjects exposed to, actively infected with, or recovered from COVID-19. The repertoires were released in a freely available public database meant as a resource for research on the immune response to SARS-CoV-2. The samples were drawn from the first 160 participants of the ongoing ImmuneRACE study and from 1,254 subjects provided by 6 global collaborators. The sample metadata nearly always contained a de-identified subject ID, COVID-19 status, age in years and sex. Where available, HLA class I and class II types were taken from metadata supplied by the sample provider and were not determined by assay-based typing.

The immunoSEQ Assay, a bias-controlled multiplex PCR, was used to amplify TCRbeta CDR3 regions from genomic DNA. The authors' analysis ran thus. The number of nucleated cells in each sample was estimated by amplification of reference gene primers within the assay. Sequence reads were collapsed and filtered to measure the absolute abundance of every unique TCRbeta CDR3 rearrangement. For each sample, productive Simpson clonality was calculated as the square root of Simpson's diversity index over productive rearrangements. In its TCRdb copy, this immuneACCESS table keeps in-frame sequences only and misses some clones. Where compared with another copy, unresolved V genes explain less than half of these, and the others have no known cause. The V and J calls and clone size were taken over from that table, and D and trimming were inferred from the DNA. The sample includes about 120,000 clones, with around four fifths observed a single time. 12% of the sample is taken by the ten largest.

Whole blood was collected in K2EDTA tubes by collaborating institutions according to the institutions' own protocols. For TCRbeta analysis, collaborators shipped samples as frozen whole blood, isolated PBMCs, or DNA extracted from either of those sample types. The CDR3 spans 15 residues, from the cysteine through the phenylalanine. This entry keeps only the CDR3 DNA: 45 bases, framed from base 1. V is clipped by 4 bases and J by 0 bases, and the sequence between their germline boundaries is 10 bases long. From a lookup of the germline V gene, CDR1 and CDR2 are MDHEN and SYDVKM. Study-level results and caveats: Clinical and demographic metadata were provided uncurated, with the amount varying by source and participant.

To note about this clone: It lacks a known antigen. Base qualities are not at hand, and no much larger clone is one base apart.

The rearrangement combines TRBV28 with TRBJ1-3; a tentative D match to TRBD1 spans 5 bases. This receptor was taken from a human donor in a cohort sampled during active COVID-19. Sequencing was carried out using peripheral blood. The CDR3 protein: CASSYGGSSGNTIYF. At the DNA level, the sequence is TGTGCCAGCAGTTACGGGGGGAGCTCTGGAAACACCATATATTTT.